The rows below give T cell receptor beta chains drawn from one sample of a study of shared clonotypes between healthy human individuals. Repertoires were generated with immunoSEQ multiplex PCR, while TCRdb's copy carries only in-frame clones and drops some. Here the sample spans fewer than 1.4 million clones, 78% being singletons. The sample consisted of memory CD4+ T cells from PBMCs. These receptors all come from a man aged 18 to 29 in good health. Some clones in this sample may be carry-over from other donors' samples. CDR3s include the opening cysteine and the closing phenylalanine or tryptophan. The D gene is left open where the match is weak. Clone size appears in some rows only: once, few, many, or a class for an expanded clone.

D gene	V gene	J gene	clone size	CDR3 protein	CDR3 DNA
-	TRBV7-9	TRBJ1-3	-	CASSPQASSGNTIYF	TGTGCCAGCAGCCCTCAGGCCTCCTCTGGAAACACCATATATTTT
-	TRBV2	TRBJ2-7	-	CASSLTPGRYEQYF	TGTGCCAGCAGCTTGACTCCGGGGCGCTACGAGCAGTACTTC
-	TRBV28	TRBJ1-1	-	CTTGTSNTEAFF	TGTACTACCGGGACATCAAACACTGAAGCTTTCTTT
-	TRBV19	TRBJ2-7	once	CASAVGHTYEQYF	TGTGCCAGTGCCGTGGGCCACACCTACGAGCAGTACTTC
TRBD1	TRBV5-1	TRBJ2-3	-	CASSLTGVGDTQYF	TGCGCCAGCAGCTTGACAGGGGTTGGAGATACGCAGTATTTT
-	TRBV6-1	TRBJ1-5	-	CASSARGGDQPQHF	TGTGCCAGCAGTGCCAGGGGAGGGGATCAGCCCCAGCATTTT
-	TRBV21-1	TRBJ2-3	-	CASSGPGTGADTQYF	TGTGCCAGCAGCGGCCCCGGGACAGGAGCAGATACGCAGTATTTT
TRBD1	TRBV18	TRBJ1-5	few	CASSPGTGPQPQHF	TGTGCCAGCTCACCCGGGACAGGGCCTCAGCCCCAGCATTTT
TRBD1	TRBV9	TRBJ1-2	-	CASSLSTGGAFGYTF	TGTGCCAGCAGCCTAAGCACAGGGGGCGCGTTTGGCTACACCTTC
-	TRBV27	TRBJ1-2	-	CASHGPGGRGYTF	TGTGCCAGCCATGGGCCCGGGGGGAGAGGCTACACCTTC
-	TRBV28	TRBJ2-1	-	CASSEPLAEQFF	TGTGCCAGCAGTGAACCACTAGCTGAGCAGTTCTTC
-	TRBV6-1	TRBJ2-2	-	CATRTLAGKAGELFF	TGTGCCACAAGGACTTTGGCGGGTAAAGCCGGGGAGCTGTTTTTT
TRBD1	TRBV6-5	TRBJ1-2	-	CAGRQGDYGYTF	TGTGCCGGTCGGCAGGGGGACTATGGCTACACCTTC
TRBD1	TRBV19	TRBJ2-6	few	CASSIESGTAISGANVLTF	TGTGCCAGTAGTATAGAATCCGGGACAGCTATCTCTGGGGCCAACGTCCTGACTTTC
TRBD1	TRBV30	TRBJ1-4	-	CAWSPSRQGRGEKLFF	TGTGCCTGGAGTCCCTCCCGACAGGGTCGGGGTGAAAAACTGTTTTTT
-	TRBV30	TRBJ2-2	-	CAPSQGEAFF	TGTGCCCCTTCCCAGGGGGAGGCGTTTTTT
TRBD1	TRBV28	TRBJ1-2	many	CASSLGQGFYGYTF	TGTGCCAGCAGTTTGGGACAGGGCTTCTATGGCTACACCTTC
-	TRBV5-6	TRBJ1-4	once	CASSLSRQREKLFF	TGTGCCAGCAGCTTGTCGAGACAGAGGGAAAAACTGTTTTTT
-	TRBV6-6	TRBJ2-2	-	CASSSTSSTGELFF	TGTGCCAGCAGTTCCACCTCGTCTACCGGGGAGCTGTTTTTT
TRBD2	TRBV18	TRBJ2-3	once	CASSYLAGDAQYF	TGTGCCAGCTCATATCTAGCGGGAGATGCGCAGTATTTT
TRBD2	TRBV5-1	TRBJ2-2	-	CASSWTRSGTGELFF	TGCGCCAGCAGCTGGACTAGATCAGGCACCGGGGAGCTGTTTTTT
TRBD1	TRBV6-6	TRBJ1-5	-	CASSRAGQIDQPQHF	TGTGCCAGCAGCCGAGCGGGACAGATAGATCAGCCCCAGCATTTT
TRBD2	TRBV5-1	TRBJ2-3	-	CASSTSGSGTDTQYF	TGCGCCAGCAGCACTAGCGGGAGTGGGACAGATACGCAGTATTTT
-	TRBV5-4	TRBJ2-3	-	CASSAKDRGTDTQYF	TGTGCCAGCAGCGCCAAGGATAGGGGCACAGATACGCAGTATTTT
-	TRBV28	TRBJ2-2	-	CASLFREHGTGELFF	TGTGCCAGCCTATTCAGGGAGCACGGCACCGGGGAGCTGTTTTTT
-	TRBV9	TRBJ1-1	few	CASSVKLQNTEAFF	TGTGCCAGCAGCGTAAAGCTCCAGAACACTGAAGCTTTCTTT
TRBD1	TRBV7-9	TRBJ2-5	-	CASSLAGTGETQYF	TGTGCCAGCAGCTTAGCCGGGACAGGGGAGACCCAGTACTTC
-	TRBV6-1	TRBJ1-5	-	CASSRSYSNQPQHF	TGTGCCAGCAGTCGCAGCTATAGCAATCAGCCCCAGCATTTT
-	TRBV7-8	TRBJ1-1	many	CASSLKGEGTEAFF	TGTGCCAGCAGCTTAAAGGGGGAGGGCACTGAAGCTTTCTTT
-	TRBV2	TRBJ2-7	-	CASNPQGGATYEQYF	TGTGCCAGCAACCCCCAAGGGGGGGCTACCTACGAGCAGTACTTC
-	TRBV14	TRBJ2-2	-	CASSHARGVWDTGELFF	TGTGCCAGCAGCCACGCTCGAGGGGTTTGGGACACCGGGGAGCTGTTTTTT
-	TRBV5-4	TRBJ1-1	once	CASSFSPLGTEAFF	TGTGCCAGCAGCTTCTCCCCTCTCGGGACTGAAGCTTTCTTT
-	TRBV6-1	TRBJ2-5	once	CASRRPGQETQYF	TGTGCCAGCCGCCGACCGGGCCAAGAGACCCAGTACTTC
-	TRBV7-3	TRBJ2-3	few	CASSSGLLGTDTQYF	TGTGCCAGCAGTTCCGGCCTTCTGGGCACAGATACGCAGTATTTT
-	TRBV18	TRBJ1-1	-	CASSPRRRTEAFF	TGTGCCAGCTCACCACGAAGGCGCACTGAAGCTTTCTTT
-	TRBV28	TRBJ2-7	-	CASSPGTLGDEEQYF	TGTGCCAGCTCACCCGGGACCCTCGGGGACGAGGAGCAGTACTTC
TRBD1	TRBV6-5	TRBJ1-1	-	CASSPGQMNTEAFF	TGTGCCAGCAGTCCGGGACAGATGAACACTGAAGCTTTCTTT